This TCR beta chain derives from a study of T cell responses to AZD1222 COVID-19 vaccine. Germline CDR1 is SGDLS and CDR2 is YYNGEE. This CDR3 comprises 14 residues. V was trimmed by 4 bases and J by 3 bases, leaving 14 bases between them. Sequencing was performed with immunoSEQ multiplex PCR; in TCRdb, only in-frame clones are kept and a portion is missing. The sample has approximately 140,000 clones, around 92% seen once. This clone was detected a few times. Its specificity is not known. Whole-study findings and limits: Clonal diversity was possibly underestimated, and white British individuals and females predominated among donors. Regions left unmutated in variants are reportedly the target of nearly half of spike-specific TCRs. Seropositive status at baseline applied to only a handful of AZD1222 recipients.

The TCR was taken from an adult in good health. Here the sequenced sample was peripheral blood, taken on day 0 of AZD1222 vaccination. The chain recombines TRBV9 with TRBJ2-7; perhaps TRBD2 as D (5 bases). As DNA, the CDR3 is TGTGCCAGCAGCCCAAATCCAACTAGCTACGAGCAGTACTTC. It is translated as CASSPNPTSYEQYF.